The 6 T cell receptor beta chains below come from one sample, sequenced in a study of beta chain features in type 1 diabetes. Investigators reverse transcribed all isolated RNA, so they sequenced expressed TCRB transcripts. TCRdb keeps only in-frame clones here, not all; method: immunoSEQ multiplex PCR. The sample lists approximately 140,000 clones, 40% to 60% seen once, with 0.35% to 0.5% in the top ten. Sequenced input: Tregs from blood. All receptors come from a man between 18 and 35 years old in good health.

The gene calls are TRBV9 and TRBJ1-5; D may be TRBD1 (5 bases). This CDR3 contains 12 residues. V lost 2 bases and J 10 bases, leaving 10 bases between the germline ends. Germline CDR1 SGDLS, CDR2 YYNGEE. CDR3 protein: CASSVGGGPQHF. The CDR3 DNA reads TGTGCCAGCAGCGTGGGCGGGGGACCCCAGCATTTT.

This clone was picked up a small number of times. This chain uses TRBV7-2 with TRBJ1-2; no reliable D call. Germline-derived CDR1 and CDR2 are SGHTA and FQGNSA. Deletions cut 5 bases from V and 4 bases from J, with 11 bases between. The length of the CDR3 is 13 residues. CDR3 region: CASSPLGSYGYTF. For the CDR3, the DNA is TGTGCCAGCAGCCCTCTAGGGAGCTATGGCTACACCTTC.

This clone was observed a handful of times. The chain uses TRBV5-1 and TRBJ2-1; 9 bases match TRBD2. The CDR3 length is 16 residues. Germline CDR1 reads SGHRS; CDR2 reads YFSETQ. J lost 7 bases, V lost 4 bases, and 12 bases had no gene match. The CDR3 DNA is TGCGCCAGCAGCCCTGGATTTGCGGGAGGGTTGAATGAGCAGTTCTTC. Its protein is CASSPGFAGGLNEQFF.

This clone was seen a handful of times. V and J are TRBV7-6 and TRBJ2-1; tentatively, D is TRBD1 (5 bases). Germline values: CDR1 SGHVS, CDR2 FNYEAQ. Deletions cut 6 bases from V and 6 bases from J, with 15 bases between. The CDR3 covers 14 residues. The DNA of the CDR3 is TGTGCCAGCAGGTCTGGCCCCCAGGGCAATGAGCAGTTCTTC. Its translation is CASRSGPQGNEQFF.

This clone was recorded once. The CDR3 DNA follows: TGTGCCAGTAGTAACGGTGTCGCCTACGAGCAGTACTTC. This translates into CASSNGVAYEQYF. This chain connects TRBV19 to TRBJ2-7; D remains ambiguous. Germline V lookup: CDR1 LNHDA, CDR2 SQIVND (reference sequence). CDR3 length: 13 residues. V dropped 4 bases and J dropped 2 bases, with 9 bases sitting between them.

The sample holds a few counts of this clone. The chain has TRBV2 and TRBJ2-7; 7 bases are shared with TRBD1. CDR1 and CDR2 from the germline V gene are SNHLY and FYNNEI. The CDR3 is 14 amino acids. Trimming removed 6 bases from V and 1 base from J; junction bases left unmatched: 6. Here the CDR3 reads CASSADRASYEQYF. The CDR3 DNA is TGTGCCAGCAGCGCCGACAGGGCGTCCTACGAGCAGTACTTC. Full variable domain (rest looked up from reference TRBV2 and TRBJ2-7): EPEVTQTPSHQVTQMGQEVILRCVPISNHLYFYWYRQILGQKVEFLVSFYNNEISEKSEIFDDQFSVERPDGSNFTLKIRSTKLEDSAMYFCASSADRASYEQYFGPGTRLTVT.